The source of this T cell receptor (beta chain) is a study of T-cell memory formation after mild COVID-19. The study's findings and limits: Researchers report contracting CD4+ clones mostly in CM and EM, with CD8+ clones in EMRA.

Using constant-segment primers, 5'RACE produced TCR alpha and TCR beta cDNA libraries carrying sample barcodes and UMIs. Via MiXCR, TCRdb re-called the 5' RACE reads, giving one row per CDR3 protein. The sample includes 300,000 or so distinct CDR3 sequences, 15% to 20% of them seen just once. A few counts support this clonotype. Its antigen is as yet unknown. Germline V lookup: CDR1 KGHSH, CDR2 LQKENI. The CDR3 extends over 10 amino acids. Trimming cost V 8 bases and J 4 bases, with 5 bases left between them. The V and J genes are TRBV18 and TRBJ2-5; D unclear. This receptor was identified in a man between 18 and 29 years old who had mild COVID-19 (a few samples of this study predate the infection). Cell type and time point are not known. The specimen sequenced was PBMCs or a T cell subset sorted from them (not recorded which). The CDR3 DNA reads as TGTGCCAGCCCAGGAGAGACCCAGTACTTC. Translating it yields CASPGETQYF.